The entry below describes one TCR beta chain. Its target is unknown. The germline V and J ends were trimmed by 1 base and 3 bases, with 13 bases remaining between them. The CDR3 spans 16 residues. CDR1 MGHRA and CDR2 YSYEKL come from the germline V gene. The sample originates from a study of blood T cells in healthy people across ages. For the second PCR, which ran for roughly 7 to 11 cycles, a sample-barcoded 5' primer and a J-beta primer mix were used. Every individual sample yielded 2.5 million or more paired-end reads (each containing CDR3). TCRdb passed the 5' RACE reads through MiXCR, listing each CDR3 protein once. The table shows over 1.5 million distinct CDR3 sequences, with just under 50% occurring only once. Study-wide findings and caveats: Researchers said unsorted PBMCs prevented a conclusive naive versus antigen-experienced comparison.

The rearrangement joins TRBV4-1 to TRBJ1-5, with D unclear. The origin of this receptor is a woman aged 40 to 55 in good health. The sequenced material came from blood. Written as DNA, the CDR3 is TGCGCCAGCAGCCAAGTCTCCGAGGCGATCAATCAGCCCCAGCATTTT. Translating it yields CASSQVSEAINQPQHF.